This T cell receptor (beta chain) appears in the sequencing data of a study of control samples from healthy donors and cancer patients. The assay was immunoSEQ multiplex PCR, and TCRdb's table has in-frame clones only and misses some. The sample holds about 200,000 clones. Trimming removed 5 bases at V and 5 bases at J, with 18 bases between. This CDR3 spans 15 amino acids. Germline CDR1 and CDR2: PRHDT and FYEKMQ (reference sequence). The source of this sequence is a woman younger than 45 in good health. The chain joins TRBV13 to TRBJ2-5; TRBD1 or TRBD2 may be the D gene (5 bases each). Specimen: blood. The CDR3 protein is CASSAGTRSTETQYF. DNA for the CDR3: TGTGCCAGCAGCGCCGGGACCCGGTCAACCGAGACCCAGTACTTC.